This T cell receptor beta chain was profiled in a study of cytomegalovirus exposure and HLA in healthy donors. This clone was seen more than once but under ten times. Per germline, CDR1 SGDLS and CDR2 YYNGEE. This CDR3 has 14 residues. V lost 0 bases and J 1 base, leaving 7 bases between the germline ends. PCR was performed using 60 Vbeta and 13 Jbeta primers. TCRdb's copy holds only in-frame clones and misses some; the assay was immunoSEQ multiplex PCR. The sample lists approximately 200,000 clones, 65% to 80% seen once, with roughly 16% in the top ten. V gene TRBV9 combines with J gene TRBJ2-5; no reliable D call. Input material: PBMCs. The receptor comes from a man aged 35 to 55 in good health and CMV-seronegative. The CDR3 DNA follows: TGTGCCAGCAGCGTAGGTCCCCGCCAAGAGACCCAGTACTTC. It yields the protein CASSVGPRQETQYF. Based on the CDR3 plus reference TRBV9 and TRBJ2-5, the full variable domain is DSGVTQTPKHLITATGQRVTLRCSPRSGDLSVYWYQQSLDQGLQFLIQYYNGEERAKGNILERFSAQQFPDLHSELNLSSLELGDSALYFCASSVGPRQETQYFGPGTRLLVL.